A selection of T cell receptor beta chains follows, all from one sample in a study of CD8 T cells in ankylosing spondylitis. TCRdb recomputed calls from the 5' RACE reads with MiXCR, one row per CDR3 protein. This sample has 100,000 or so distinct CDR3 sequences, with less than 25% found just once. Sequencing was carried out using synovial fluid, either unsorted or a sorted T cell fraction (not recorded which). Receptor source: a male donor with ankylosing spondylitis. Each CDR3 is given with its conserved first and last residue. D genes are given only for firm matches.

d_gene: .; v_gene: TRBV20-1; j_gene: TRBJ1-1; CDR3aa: CSARDPRRGRTEAFF
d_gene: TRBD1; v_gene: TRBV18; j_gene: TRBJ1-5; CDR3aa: CASSPRQGVSNQPQHF
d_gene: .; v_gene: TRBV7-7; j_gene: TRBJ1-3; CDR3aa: CASSQDDSSGNTIYF
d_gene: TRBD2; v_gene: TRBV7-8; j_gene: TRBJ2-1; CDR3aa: CASSFRGTSGSNEQFF
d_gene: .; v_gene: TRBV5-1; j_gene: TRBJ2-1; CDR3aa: CASSLGLDNEQFF
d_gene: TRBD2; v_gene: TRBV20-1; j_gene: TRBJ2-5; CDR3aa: CSARGGRAGETQYF
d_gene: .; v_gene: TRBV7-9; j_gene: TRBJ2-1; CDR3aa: CASSRSRDNEQFF
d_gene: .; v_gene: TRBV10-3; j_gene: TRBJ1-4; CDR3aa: CATRDGSNEKLFF
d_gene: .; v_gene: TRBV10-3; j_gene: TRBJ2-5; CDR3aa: CAIRAGLQETQYF
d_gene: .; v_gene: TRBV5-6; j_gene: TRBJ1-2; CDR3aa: CASSLLAPRGYTF
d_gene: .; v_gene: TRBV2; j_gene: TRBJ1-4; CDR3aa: CASSLGVTNEKLFF
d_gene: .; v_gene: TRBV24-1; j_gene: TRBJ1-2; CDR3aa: CATSDLEGLNGYTF
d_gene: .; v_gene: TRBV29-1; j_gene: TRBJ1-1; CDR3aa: CSVGRGVNTEAFF
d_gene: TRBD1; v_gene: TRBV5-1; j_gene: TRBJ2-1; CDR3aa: CASSWQGETLYNEQFF
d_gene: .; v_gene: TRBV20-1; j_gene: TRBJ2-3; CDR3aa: CSASRPGTDTQYF
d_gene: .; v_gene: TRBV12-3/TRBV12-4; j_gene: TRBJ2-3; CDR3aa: CASSLISGGGDTQYF
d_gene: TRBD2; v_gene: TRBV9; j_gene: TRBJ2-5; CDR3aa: CASSKGTSDFTGYF
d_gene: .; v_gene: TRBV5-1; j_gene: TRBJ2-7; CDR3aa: CASSFLGSRNEQYF
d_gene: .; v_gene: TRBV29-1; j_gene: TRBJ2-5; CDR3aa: CSVDLEQETQYF
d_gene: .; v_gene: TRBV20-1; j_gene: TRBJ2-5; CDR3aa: CSARGCWVAQYF
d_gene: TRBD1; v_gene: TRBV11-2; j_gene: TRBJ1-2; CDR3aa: CASSQGQTYGYTF
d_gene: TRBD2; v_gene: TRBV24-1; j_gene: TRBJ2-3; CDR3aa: CATSDLNLAGGSDTQYF
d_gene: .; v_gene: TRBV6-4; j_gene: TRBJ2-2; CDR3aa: CASSDFSRAGELFF
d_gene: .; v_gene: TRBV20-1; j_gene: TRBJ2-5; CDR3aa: CSATTRETQYF
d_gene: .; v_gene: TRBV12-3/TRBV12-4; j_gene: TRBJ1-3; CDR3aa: CASSFGGAGNTIYF
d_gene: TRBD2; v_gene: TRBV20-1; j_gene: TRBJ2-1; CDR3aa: CSALADSSYNEQFF
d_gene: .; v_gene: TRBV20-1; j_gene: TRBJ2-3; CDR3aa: CSARDPRTTGSPDTQYF
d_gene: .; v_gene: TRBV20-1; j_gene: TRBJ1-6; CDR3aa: CSALQGPLNSPLHF
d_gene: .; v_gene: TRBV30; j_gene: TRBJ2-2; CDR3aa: CAGRLLTGELFF
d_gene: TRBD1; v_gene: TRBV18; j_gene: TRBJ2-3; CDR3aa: CASSPTGGGPDTQYF
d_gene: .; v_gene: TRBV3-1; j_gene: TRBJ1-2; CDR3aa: CASSQMDNGYTF
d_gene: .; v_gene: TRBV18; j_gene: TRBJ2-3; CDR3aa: CASSDTDTQYF
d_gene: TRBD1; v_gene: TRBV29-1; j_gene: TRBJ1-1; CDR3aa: CSVAGTGGAFTEAFF
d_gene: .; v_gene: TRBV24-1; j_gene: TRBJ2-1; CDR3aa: CATSDWNEQFF
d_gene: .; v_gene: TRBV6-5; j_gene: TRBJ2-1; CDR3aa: CASSYAGAGVPNEQFF
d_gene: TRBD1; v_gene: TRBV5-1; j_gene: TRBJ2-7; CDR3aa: CASSLDRGARDEQYF
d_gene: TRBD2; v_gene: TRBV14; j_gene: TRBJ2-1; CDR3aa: CASSPIPGGSNEQFF
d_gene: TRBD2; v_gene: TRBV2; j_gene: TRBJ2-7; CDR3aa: CASSEPGSSGNEQYF
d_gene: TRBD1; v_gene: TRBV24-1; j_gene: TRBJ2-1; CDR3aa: CATSAFGQGTYNEQFF
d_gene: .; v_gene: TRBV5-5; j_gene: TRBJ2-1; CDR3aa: CASSWSGDGEQFF
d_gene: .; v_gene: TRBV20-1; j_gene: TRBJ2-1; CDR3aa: CSARSSSGPTYNEQFF
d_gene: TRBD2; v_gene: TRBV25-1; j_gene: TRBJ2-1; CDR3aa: CASSVAGVGNNEQFF